Each of the 20 T cell receptor beta chains below was sequenced from the same sample in a study of blood T cell repertoires in COVID-19. TCRdb's table, derived via immunoSEQ multiplex PCR, lists solely in-frame clones and lacks some. This table holds about half a million clones, approximately 89% found once. The specimen sequenced was peripheral blood. These receptors were taken from a man aged 18 to 29 with COVID-19, enrolled during active disease.

This clone was recorded once. This chain connects TRBV5-6 to TRBJ2-1, with D maybe TRBD2 (5 bases). V was trimmed by 3 bases and J by 6 bases, leaving 16 bases between them. The germline CDR1 and CDR2 sequences are SGHDT and YYEEEE. This CDR3 is 15 amino acids long. The CDR3 loop reads CASSSPGNILNEQFF. The CDR3 DNA follows: TGTGCCAGCAGCTCCCCGGGAAATATACTCAATGAGCAGTTCTTC. The full variable domain, rest sourced from reference TRBV5-6 and TRBJ2-1, is DAGVTQSPTHLIKTRGQQVTLRCSPKSGHDTVSWYQQALGQGPQFIFQYYEEEERQRGNFPDRFSGHQFPNYSSELNVNALLLGDSALYLCASSSPGNILNEQFFGPGTRLTVL.

The rearrangement links TRBV27 to TRBJ2-3; 8 bases map to TRBD2. The CDR3 is 17 residues long. The V gene's germline CDR1 is MNHEY and CDR2 SMNVEV (reference sequence). V lost 6 bases, J lost 4 bases, and 15 bases stayed unmatched. CDR3 sequence reads: CASSRIPGLATADTQYF. In DNA form, the CDR3 reads TGTGCCAGCAGCAGAATCCCCGGACTAGCTACGGCAGATACGCAGTATTTT.

The rearrangement joins TRBV28 to TRBJ2-3; tentatively, D is TRBD2 (6 bases). The CDR3 covers 15 residues. Trimming stripped 6 bases from V and 3 bases from J, with 16 bases between. Germline lookup yields CDR1 MDHEN and CDR2 SYDVKM. This chain's CDR3 is CASRLTHRGTDTQYF. The CDR3 region has the DNA TGTGCCAGCAGGTTGACACACCGGGGGACAGATACGCAGTATTTT.

V usage is TRBV19 and J usage is TRBJ1-5; 7 bases are a match to TRBD1. This CDR3 is 12 amino acids long. V shed 6 bases, J shed 9 bases, and the junction held 5 bases outside the gene matches. Germline values: CDR1 LNHDA, CDR2 SQIVND (reference sequence). The CDR3 DNA is TGTGCCAGTAGACAGGGGTTAGGGCCCCAGCATTTT. Translated: CASRQGLGPQHF.

V gene TRBV3-1 (or the pseudogene TRBV3-2) combines with J gene TRBJ2-5; the D gene is possibly TRBD2 (6 bases). The ends were cut back, 0 bases at V and 5 bases at J, with 19 bases in the middle. CDR3 length: 17 residues. Germline V gene sequence: CDR1 LGHDT, CDR2 YNNKEL (reference sequence). CDR3 coding DNA: TGTGCCAGCAGCCAAGATTATGAGACTAGAAGCCGGGAGACCCAGTACTTC. Amino acids: CASSQDYETRSRETQYF.

A single count supports this clone. The chain is built from TRBV19 and TRBJ2-3, with 14 positions matching TRBD2. The CDR3 totals 17 residues. Germline CDR1 reads LNHDA; CDR2 reads SQIVND (reference sequence). V shed 3 bases, J shed 1 base, and the junction held 3 bases outside the gene matches. CDR3 nucleotide sequence: TGTGCCAGTAGTATTGGACTAGCGGGGGGACGCACAGATACGCAGTATTTT. It yields the protein CASSIGLAGGRTDTQYF.

The chain couples TRBV2 to TRBJ2-3; 11 bases are a match to TRBD2. Germline V CDR1 and CDR2: SNHLY, FYNNEI. The CDR3 spans 15 residues. V was pared by 4 bases and J by 8 bases, with 8 bases of the junction left unmatched. CDR3 sequence (DNA): TGTGCCAGCAGTGGTCCCGGGACTAGCGGTGGTACGCAGTATTTT. Translated, it gives CASSGPGTSGGTQYF.

Details on this clone: Other nucleotide sequences from this sample produce the same CDR3. The CDR3 loop is CASSLSAGGSYNEQFF. The DNA for the CDR3 is TGTGCCAGCAGTTTATCAGCGGGGGGATCCTACAATGAGCAGTTCTTC. The V and J genes are TRBV27 and TRBJ2-1, with 9 bases fitting TRBD2. CDR3 length: 16 residues. J was trimmed by 1 base and V by 0 bases; bases with no gene match: 1. Germline V gene lookup returns CDR1 MNHEY and CDR2 SMNVEV (reference sequence).

This clone appeared once. This chain joins TRBV27 and TRBJ2-2; 9 bases match TRBD1. Germline lookup yields CDR1 MNHEY and CDR2 SMNVEV (reference sequence). The CDR3 is 17 amino acids. Losses at the gene ends were 5 bases for V and 2 bases for J; bases not matched to a gene: 9. CDR3 nucleotides: TGTGCCAGCAGTCCCCACCGGGGACAGGGTAACACCGGGGAGCTGTTTTTT. Its protein product is CASSPHRGQGNTGELFF.

The chain employs TRBV5-4 and TRBJ2-7; 11 bases line up with TRBD2. Germline V CDR1 and CDR2: SGHNT, YYREEE (reference sequence). The CDR3 totals 15 residues. With V trimmed by 4 bases and J by 1 base, 4 bases remained unmatched. The CDR3 loop is CASSPTSGVSYEQYF. CDR3 DNA sequence: TGTGCCAGCAGCCCGACTAGCGGGGTGTCCTACGAGCAGTACTTC.

This clone turned up a few times. V gene TRBV6-6 combines with J gene TRBJ2-2; D not certain. The CDR3 is made up of 15 amino acids. Germline V gene lookup returns CDR1 MNHNY and CDR2 SVGAGI (reference sequence). Deletions cut 0 bases from V and 5 bases from J, with 10 bases between. In DNA, the CDR3 is TGTGCCAGCAGTTACTCGGGCGCCACAACCGGGGAGCTGTTTTTT. Protein product: CASSYSGATTGELFF.

The V and J genes are TRBV29-1 and TRBJ2-5, with TRBD2 as a possible D gene (5 bases). The germline V gene encodes CDR1 SQVTM and CDR2 ANQGSEA. V gave up 6 bases and J gave up 2 bases, with 19 bases separating them. The CDR3 spans 15 residues. The DNA of the CDR3 is TGCAGCGTGTGCCGCGCGGGTGTCGCTCAAGAGACCCAGTACTTC. This sequence encodes CSVCRAGVAQETQYF.

The chain recombines TRBV5-1 with TRBJ1-6; 12 bases fit TRBD1. CDR1 and CDR2 from the germline V gene are SGHRS and YFSETQ. The J segment lost 0 bases and the V segment lost 4 bases, leaving 5 bases of the junction unmatched. The CDR3 sequence is 18 residues long. The CDR3: CASSRDRGPSSYNSPLHF. The CDR3 DNA reads TGCGCCAGCAGCAGGGACAGGGGGCCCAGCTCCTATAATTCACCCCTCCACTTT.

The rearrangement links TRBV18 to TRBJ2-7, with TRBD1 identical over 7 bases. This CDR3 spans 14 amino acids. V shed 6 bases and J 3 bases; nucleotides not matched to a gene: 8. Per germline, CDR1 KGHSH and CDR2 LQKENI. In DNA, the CDR3 is TGTGCCAGCTCCCTCAACAGGGGAATCTACGAGCAGTACTTC. It specifies CASSLNRGIYEQYF. The variable domain in full, with the rest retrieved from reference TRBV18 and TRBJ2-7, is NAGVMQNPRHLVRRRGQEARLRCSPMKGHSHVYWYRQLPEEGLKFMVYLQKENIIDESGMPKERFSAEFPKEGPSILRIQQVVRGDSAAYFCASSLNRGIYEQYFGPGTRLTVT.

DNA for the CDR3: TGTGCCAGCAGTGACGCACAGCTCTCCTACAATGAGCAGTTCTTC. This translates into CASSDAQLSYNEQFF. The chain uses TRBV2 and TRBJ2-1; D ambiguous. Trimming shortened V by 3 bases and J by 0 bases, and 9 bases separated the two germline ends. The CDR3 is 15 amino acids. Germline V lookup: CDR1 SNHLY, CDR2 FYNNEI. Supplemented by reference TRBV2 and TRBJ2-1, the full variable domain reads EPEVTQTPSHQVTQMGQEVILRCVPISNHLYFYWYRQILGQKVEFLVSFYNNEISEKSEIFDDQFSVERPDGSNFTLKIRSTKLEDSAMYFCASSDAQLSYNEQFFGPGTRLTVL.

The chain uses TRBV29-1 and TRBJ2-7; 7 nucleotides line up with TRBD2. The trim removed 7 bases at V and 6 bases at J, leaving 9 bases unmatched. The length of the CDR3 is 12 residues. Per germline, CDR1 SQVTM and CDR2 ANQGSEA. The CDR3 region is CSASEWGGEQYF. The CDR3 DNA sequence: TGCAGCGCAAGCGAATGGGGGGGCGAGCAGTACTTC.

This clone was observed once. The J gene is TRBJ2-1, the V gene TRBV27; 12 nucleotides agree with TRBD2. CDR3 size: 14 residues. The ends lost 7 bases at V and 9 bases at J; junction bases unmatched: 7. Germline assignment: CDR1 MNHEY and CDR2 SMNVEV (reference sequence). The CDR3 region is CASTRLAGEGEQFF. The CDR3 DNA is TGTGCCAGCACTCGACTAGCGGGGGAGGGTGAGCAGTTCTTC.

The V gene is TRBV10-1, the J gene TRBJ2-7, with 8 bases that match TRBD2. This CDR3 comprises 12 residues. Germline trimming cut 11 bases from V and 6 bases from J; bases unmatched to any gene: 9. CDR1 and CDR2 from the germline V gene are WNHNN and SYGVQD (reference sequence). This CDR3 is CAPSGGAGEQYF. Here the CDR3 DNA reads TGCGCCCCCTCGGGGGGGGCGGGCGAGCAGTACTTC.

Only one count was recorded for this clone. The genes are TRBV2 and TRBJ2-4; D is perhaps TRBD2 (6 bases). V was trimmed by 3 bases and J by 0 bases, leaving 9 bases between them. Per germline, CDR1 SNHLY and CDR2 FYNNEI. The CDR3 spans 15 residues. The CDR3 nucleotides read TGTGCCAGCAGTGAGCAGGGACTAGCCAAAAACATTCAGTACTTC. Translation gives CASSEQGLAKNIQYF.

The chain has TRBV7-2 and TRBJ2-1; TRBD1 agrees at 9 bases. CDR1 SGHTA and CDR2 FQGNSA come from the germline V gene. V was pared by 4 bases and J by 7 bases, with 5 bases of the junction left unmatched. The CDR3 is 14 amino acids. The chain's CDR3 is CASSWGDRVNEQFF. Written as DNA, the CDR3 is TGTGCCAGCAGCTGGGGGGACAGGGTGAATGAGCAGTTCTTC.